This T cell receptor beta chain was identified in a study of T cells after yellow fever vaccination. In this sample, this clonotype turned up a few times. TCRdb called the 5' RACE reads again in MiXCR, with one record for every CDR3 protein. Of roughly 520,000 distinct CDR3 sequences listed, 20% to 25% are singletons. Trimming removed 6 bases from V and 5 bases from J, with 14 bases in between. CDR1 and CDR2 (germline): SNHLY, FYNNEI. The CDR3 runs 14 residues. The sequence derives from a young man who received the YFV17D yellow fever vaccine. This specimen consisted of PBMCs, obtained 21 days after the first yellow fever vaccination. The chain couples TRBV2 to TRBJ1-5, with TRBD1 as a possible D gene (6 bases). The CDR3: CASRAPGAYQPQHF. CDR3 nucleotides: TGTGCCAGCAGGGCCCCGGGGGCGTATCAGCCCCAGCATTTT.